These 21 T cell receptor beta chains were sequenced from one sample in a study of blood T cell repertoires in COVID-19. TCRdb's table, derived via immunoSEQ multiplex PCR, lists solely in-frame clones and lacks some. This table holds about 150,000 clones, around 89% found once. The sample consisted of peripheral blood. These receptors all come from a woman aged 40 to 49 with acute or convalescent COVID-19.

The J gene is TRBJ2-3, the V gene TRBV5-1; 8 nucleotides match TRBD2. V was pared by 4 bases and J by 0 bases, with 7 bases of the junction left unmatched. The CDR3 has 16 amino acids. Germline CDR1 SGHRS, CDR2 YFSETQ. CDR3 sequence reads: CASSIPASGSTDTQYF. CDR3 DNA sequence: TGCGCCAGCAGCATCCCGGCTAGCGGGAGCACAGATACGCAGTATTTT.

The chain employs TRBV4-2 and TRBJ2-7, with 7 bases that match TRBD2. CDR1 and CDR2 (germline): LGHNA, YNFKEQ. This CDR3 is built from 15 residues. Trimming cost V 5 bases and J 4 bases; bases outside gene matches: 11. Here the CDR3 DNA reads TGTGCCAGCAGCGATCAAGGTGCGGGGGTTTACGAGCAGTACTTC. Residues: CASSDQGAGVYEQYF.

The chain combines TRBV12-3 or TRBV12-4 with TRBJ1-2; weak D call: TRBD1 (5 bases). V lost 8 bases and J 5 bases, leaving 12 bases between the germline ends. The CDR3 consists of 12 residues. The CDR3 nucleotides read TGTGCCAGCCGGGCAGGGATTTATGGCTACACCTTC. It is translated as CASRAGIYGYTF.

The chain links TRBV7-9 to TRBJ2-4, with TRBD1 as a possible D gene (6 bases). The V end lost 5 bases, the J end lost 7 bases, and 21 bases lay between the germline ends. CDR1 is SEHNR and CDR2 is FQNEAQ in the germline V gene (reference sequence). There are 16 residues in the CDR3. The CDR3 DNA follows: TGTGCCAGCAGCCAGCCTAGGGGGATGGAGGTGAACATTCAGTACTTC. Protein: CASSQPRGMEVNIQYF.

The J gene is TRBJ2-3, the V gene TRBV11-3; D uncertain. CDR3 length: 13 amino acids. CDR1 and CDR2 from the germline V gene are SGHNT and YENEEA. Trimming took 5 bases from V and 6 from J, leaving 12 bases between them. The CDR3 spells CASSMRRVDTQYF. The CDR3 nucleotides read TGTGCCAGCAGCATGAGGCGCGTTGATACGCAGTATTTT.

V and J are TRBV9 and TRBJ1-2; D gene unclear. CDR1 is SGDLS and CDR2 is YYNGEE in the germline V gene. The CDR3 covers 15 residues. Trimming shortened V by 4 bases and J by 4 bases, and 17 bases separated the two germline ends. CDR3 nucleotide sequence: TGTGCCAGCAGCCCATCACAGTCGTGGGCCTATGGCTACACCTTC. It yields the protein CASSPSQSWAYGYTF. Full variable domain (outside the CDR3, taken from reference TRBV9 and TRBJ1-2): DSGVTQTPKHLITATGQRVTLRCSPRSGDLSVYWYQQSLDQGLQFLIQYYNGEERAKGNILERFSAQQFPDLHSELNLSSLELGDSALYFCASSPSQSWAYGYTFGSGTRLTVV.

This clone appeared once. V usage is TRBV5-1 and J usage is TRBJ2-7; D is undetermined. In germline, CDR1 is SGHRS, CDR2 YFSETQ. V was shortened by 0 bases and J by 2 bases, with 9 bases between the two germline ends. CDR3 size: 14 residues. The CDR3 nucleotides read TGCGCCAGCAGCTTGGGACCTAGGACCTACGAGCAGTACTTC. This codes for CASSLGPRTYEQYF.

The J gene is TRBJ2-2, the V gene TRBV5-1; 7 nucleotides line up with TRBD1. CDR3 size: 14 residues. The germline gives CDR1 SGHRS, CDR2 YFSETQ. J gave up 4 bases and V 6 bases, and 6 bases lay outside the gene matches. CDR3 sequence (DNA): TGCGCCAGCACGTCACAGGGGTCCACCGGGGAGCTGTTTTTT. Translation: CASTSQGSTGELFF.

This clone is a singleton in its sample. J is TRBJ1-2 and V is TRBV9; D is ambiguous. V lost 2 bases and J 9 bases, leaving 11 bases between the germline ends. CDR3 length: 12 amino acids. The germline V gene encodes CDR1 SGDLS and CDR2 YYNGEE. The CDR3 is CASSVRAGSYTF. CDR3 bases: TGTGCCAGCAGCGTGAGGGCAGGCAGCTACACCTTC.

The table lists this clone with a count of one. The chain has TRBV30 and TRBJ2-7; 8 positions agree with TRBD1. The CDR3 loop spans 14 amino acids. The V gene end was trimmed by 1 base and the J gene end by 2 bases; junction bases not matched to a gene: 4. Germline-derived CDR1 and CDR2 are GTSNPN and SVGIG (reference sequence). The CDR3 is CAWSGDRGAYEQYF. In nucleotides, the CDR3 is TGTGCCTGGAGTGGCGACAGGGGAGCCTACGAGCAGTACTTC.

J is TRBJ1-2 and V is TRBV19, with D uncertain. The CDR3 loop spans 13 amino acids. CDR1 is LNHDA and CDR2 is SQIVND in the germline V gene (reference sequence). The germline V and J ends were trimmed by 6 bases and 4 bases, with 12 bases remaining between them. CDR3 nucleotide sequence: TGTGCCAGTAGCTCTAACAGCCTCTATGGCTACACCTTC. Its translation is CASSSNSLYGYTF.

This clone was seen more than once but under ten times. The rearrangement joins TRBV7-8 to TRBJ1-6; D possibly corresponds to TRBD1 (6 bases). Deletions cut 6 bases from V and 3 bases from J, with 12 bases between. The CDR3 length is 15 residues. Germline-derived CDR1 and CDR2 are SGHVS and FQNEAQ. The CDR3 here is CASSQQGIYNSPLHF. The CDR3 nucleotides are TGTGCCAGCAGTCAACAGGGAATCTATAATTCACCCCTCCACTTT.

The V and J genes are TRBV11-1 and TRBJ1-2; 7 bases align to TRBD1. After removal of 5 bases from V and 0 bases from J, the junction contained 3 bases not matched to a gene. Germline-derived CDR1 and CDR2 are SGHAT and FQDESV (reference sequence). The CDR3 loop spans 14 amino acids. CDR3 nucleotides: TGTGCCAGCAGCAAGGGACAGCCTAACTATGGCTACACCTTC. Protein sequence: CASSKGQPNYGYTF.

This clone was picked up a small number of times. The chain combines TRBV9 with TRBJ2-7, with D possibly TRBD2 on 6 matching bases. The V end was cut by 0 bases, the J end by 0 bases, with 10 bases between. The CDR3 covers 15 residues. The germline V gene has CDR1 SGDLS and CDR2 YYNGEE. The CDR3 coding sequence is TGTGCCAGCAGCGTAGGGGCGGGAAGCTCCTACGAGCAGTACTTC. This codes for CASSVGAGSSYEQYF.

The CDR3 DNA reads as TGTGCCAGCACCAGGGACTTGAGTGGGGCCAACGTCCTGACTTTC. Encoded protein: CASTRDLSGANVLTF. The genes are TRBV2 and TRBJ2-6; perhaps TRBD2 as D (6 bases). From germline, CDR1 is SNHLY and CDR2 FYNNEI. V lost 7 bases, J lost 3 bases, and 13 bases lay in between. The CDR3 is made up of 15 amino acids.

The chain couples TRBV11-3 to TRBJ2-3; 13 bases agree with TRBD2. The V gene end was trimmed by 5 bases and the J gene end by 1 base; junction bases not matched to a gene: 9. CDR1 and CDR2 (germline): SGHNT, YENEEA. The CDR3 is 18 amino acids. The CDR3 is CASSGTSGGALGTDTQYF. CDR3 coding DNA: TGTGCCAGCAGCGGCACTAGCGGGGGGGCCTTGGGCACAGATACGCAGTATTTT.

This clone is judged medium-sized. The chain has TRBV7-8 and TRBJ2-5; 13 bases are a match to TRBD2. J lost 1 base, V lost 8 bases, and 7 bases had no gene match. From germline, CDR1 is SGHVS and CDR2 FQNEAQ. CDR3 length equals 16 residues. CDR3 DNA: TGTGCCAGCCGGACTAGCGGGAGTGGACTCCAAGAGACCCAGTACTTC. Protein product: CASRTSGSGLQETQYF.

The V gene is TRBV15, the J gene TRBJ2-7; D is perhaps TRBD1 (5 bases). CDR1 and CDR2 (germline): LNHNV, YYDKDF (reference sequence). This CDR3 spans 13 amino acids. The ends were cut back, 9 bases at V and 1 base at J, with 13 bases in the middle. The CDR3: CATSTGISYEQYF. The CDR3 DNA reads TGTGCCACTTCAACAGGTATATCCTACGAGCAGTACTTC. Filled out from reference TRBV15 and TRBJ2-7, the complete variable domain reads DAMVIQNPRYQVTQFGKPVTLSCSQTLNHNVMYWYQQKSSQAPKLLFHYYDKDFNNEADTPDNFQSRRPNTSFCFLDIRSPGLGDTAMYLCATSTGISYEQYFGPGTRLTVT.

The rearrangement uses TRBV7-8 and TRBJ2-1; 12 positions agree with TRBD2. Looked up from germline, CDR1 is SGHVS and CDR2 is FQNEAQ. The CDR3 totals 21 residues. J gave up 0 bases and V 7 bases, and 19 bases lay outside the gene matches. This CDR3 reads CASTPGTGYLTSGSSYNEQFF. DNA for the CDR3: TGTGCCAGCACCCCCGGGACAGGGTATCTGACTAGCGGGAGCTCCTACAATGAGCAGTTCTTC.

The chain combines TRBV28 with TRBJ1-2; possible D gene TRBD1, 6 bases. CDR3 length: 14 amino acids. The germline CDR1 and CDR2 sequences are MDHEN and SYDVKM. Trimming removed 5 bases from V and 1 base from J, with 11 bases in between. For the CDR3, the DNA is TGTGCCAGCAGTCCCCCGGACAGTAACTATGGCTACACCTTC. This codes for CASSPPDSNYGYTF.

J is TRBJ2-2 and V is TRBV18; D might be TRBD2 (5 bases). CDR1 is KGHSH, CDR2 LQKENI, per germline. Deletions cut 0 bases from V and 7 bases from J, with 9 bases between. The CDR3 spans 14 residues. The chain's CDR3 is CASSPPREYGELFF. CDR3 nucleotides: TGTGCCAGCTCACCACCACGGGAATACGGGGAGCTGTTTTTT.